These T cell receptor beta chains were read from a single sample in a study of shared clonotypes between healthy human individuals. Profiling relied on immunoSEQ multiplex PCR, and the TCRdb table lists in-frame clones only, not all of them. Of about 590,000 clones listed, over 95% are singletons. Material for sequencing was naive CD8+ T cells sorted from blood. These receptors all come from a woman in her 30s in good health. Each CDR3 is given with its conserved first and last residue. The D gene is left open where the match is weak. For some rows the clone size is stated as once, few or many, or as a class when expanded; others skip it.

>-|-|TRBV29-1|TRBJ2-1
CSVVLAWFNEQFF
TGCAGCGTTGTTCTAGCTTGGTTCAATGAGCAGTTCTTC
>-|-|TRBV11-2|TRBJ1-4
CASRAGRMNEKLFF
TGTGCCAGCAGAGCGGGACGGATGAATGAAAAACTGTTTTTT
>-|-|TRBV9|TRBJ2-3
CASSVSRHRISTDTQYF
TGTGCCAGCAGCGTATCCAGACACCGTATTAGCACAGATACGCAGTATTTT
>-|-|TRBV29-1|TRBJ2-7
CSVQGQTGRYEQYF
TGCAGCGTCCAAGGACAGACGGGGCGCTACGAGCAGTACTTC
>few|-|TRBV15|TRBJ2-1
CATSREEEWNEQFF
TGTGCCACCAGCAGAGAAGAGGAGTGGAATGAGCAGTTCTTC
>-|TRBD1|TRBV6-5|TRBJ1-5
CASSYRTGREPQHF
TGTGCCAGCAGCTACCGGACAGGGAGGGAGCCCCAGCATTTT
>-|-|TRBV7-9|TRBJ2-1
CASSLFLGPSSYNEQFF
TGTGCCAGCAGCTTATTTCTCGGGCCTAGCTCCTACAATGAGCAGTTCTTC
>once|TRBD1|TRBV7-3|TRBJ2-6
CASSLIGQGAGANVLTF
TGTGCCAGCAGCTTAATAGGACAGGGGGCCGGGGCCAACGTCCTGACTTTC
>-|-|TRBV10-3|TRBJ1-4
CAISDPMDGGKLFF
TGTGCCATCAGTGACCCCATGGATGGGGGAAAACTGTTTTTT
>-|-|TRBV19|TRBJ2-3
CASSIAGPTDTQYF
TGTGCCAGTAGTATAGCTGGACCCACAGATACGCAGTATTTT
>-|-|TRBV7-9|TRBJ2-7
CASSLVAGTYEQYF
TGTGCCAGCAGCTTAGTGGCAGGGACCTACGAGCAGTACTTC
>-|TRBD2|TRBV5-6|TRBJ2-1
CASSFGTSGRYNEQFF
TGTGCCAGCAGCTTCGGGACTAGCGGCCGTTACAATGAGCAGTTCTTC
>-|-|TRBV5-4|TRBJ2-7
CATRPGRTYEQYF
TGTGCCACCAGACCCGGCAGAACCTACGAGCAGTACTTC
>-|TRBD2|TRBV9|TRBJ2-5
CASSVGTSRTQYF
TGTGCCAGCAGCGTAGGGACTAGTCGGACCCAGTACTTC
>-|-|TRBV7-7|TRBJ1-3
CASSLDGGSGNTIYF
TGTGCCAGCAGCTTAGATGGAGGGAGTGGAAACACCATATATTTT
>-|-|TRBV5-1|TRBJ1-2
CASSPTDSPGYGYTF
TGCGCCAGCAGCCCTACGGACAGTCCGGGGTATGGCTACACCTTC
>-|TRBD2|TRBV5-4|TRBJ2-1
CASSLDGTSANEQFF
TGTGCCAGCAGCTTGGACGGGACTAGCGCAAATGAGCAGTTCTTC
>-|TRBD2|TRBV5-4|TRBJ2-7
CASSGGLAGNEQYF
TGTGCCAGCAGCGGGGGACTAGCGGGGAACGAGCAGTACTTC
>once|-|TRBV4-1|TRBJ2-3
CASSQITDTQYF
TGCGCCAGCAGCCAGATAACAGATACGCAGTATTTT
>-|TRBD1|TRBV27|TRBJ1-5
CASSLLPTGGGNQPQHF
TGTGCCAGCAGTTTACTGCCCACAGGGGGAGGCAATCAGCCCCAGCATTTT
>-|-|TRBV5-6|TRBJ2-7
CASSQSTAYEQYF
TGTGCCAGCAGCCAGTCTACAGCCTACGAGCAGTACTTC
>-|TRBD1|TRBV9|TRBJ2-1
CASSGRQGVVNEQFF
TGTGCCAGCAGCGGGCGTCAGGGGGTTGTAAATGAGCAGTTCTTC
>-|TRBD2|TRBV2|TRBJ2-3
CASSEEREIFGGTDTQYF
TGTGCCAGCAGTGAAGAGCGGGAGATTTTTGGTGGCACAGATACGCAGTATTTT
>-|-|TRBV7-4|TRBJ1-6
CASSLFRPLGVFRNSPLHF
TGTGCCAGCAGCTTATTCCGCCCTTTGGGGGTATTTCGGAATTCACCCCTCCACTTT
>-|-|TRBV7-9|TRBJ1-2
CASSPGLGGYTF
TGTGCCAGCAGCCCCGGATTAGGGGGCTACACCTTC
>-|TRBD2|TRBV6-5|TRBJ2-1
CASSYSSGSIYNEQFF
TGTGCCAGCAGTTACTCCAGCGGGAGTATCTACAATGAGCAGTTCTTC
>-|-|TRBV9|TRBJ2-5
CASSEDPGGETQYF
TGTGCCAGCAGCGAGGACCCTGGCGGGGAGACCCAGTACTTC
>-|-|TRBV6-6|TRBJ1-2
CASSYKGFDYGYTF
TGTGCCAGCAGTTATAAGGGCTTCGACTATGGCTACACCTTC
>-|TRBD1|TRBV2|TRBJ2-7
CASSDPRQGIFSYEQYF
TGTGCCAGCAGTGACCCTCGACAGGGCATCTTCTCCTACGAGCAGTACTTC
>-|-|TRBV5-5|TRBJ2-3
CASSLEADTQYF
TGTGCCAGCAGCTTGGAGGCAGATACGCAGTATTTT
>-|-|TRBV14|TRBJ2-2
CASSYYTGELFF
TGTGCCAGCAGCTACTACACCGGGGAGCTGTTTTTT
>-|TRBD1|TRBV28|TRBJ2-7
CASTSSWDRGLTEQYF
TGTGCCAGCACCTCCTCGTGGGACAGGGGGCTTACCGAGCAGTACTTC
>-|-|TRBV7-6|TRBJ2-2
CASSLATDGGELFF
TGTGCCAGCAGCTTAGCCACGGACGGCGGGGAGCTGTTTTTT
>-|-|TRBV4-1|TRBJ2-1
CASSPPSAIVQFF
TGCGCCAGCAGCCCTCCTTCGGCTATTGTACAGTTCTTC
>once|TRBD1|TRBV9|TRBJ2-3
CASSLRDRYTDTQYF
TGTGCCAGCAGCCTCCGGGACAGATACACAGATACGCAGTATTTT
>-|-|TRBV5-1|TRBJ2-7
CASSRPGVGPYEQYF
TGCGCCAGCAGCCGACCCGGGGTAGGCCCCTACGAGCAGTACTTC
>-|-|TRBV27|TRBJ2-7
CASSFGVRYEQYF
TGTGCCAGCAGTTTTGGGGTCCGATACGAGCAGTACTTC
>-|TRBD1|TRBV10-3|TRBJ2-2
CAIRDREESAPGELFF
TGTGCCATCAGGGACAGGGAGGAAAGTGCGCCCGGGGAGCTGTTTTTT
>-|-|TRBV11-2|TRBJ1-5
CASSLGLANQPQHF
TGTGCCAGCAGCCTTGGACTGGCCAATCAGCCCCAGCATTTT
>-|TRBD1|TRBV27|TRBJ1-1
CASSLGPGTGLNTEAFF
TGTGCCAGCAGTTTGGGGCCCGGGACAGGGCTGAACACTGAAGCTTTCTTT
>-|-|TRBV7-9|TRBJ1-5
CASSLSNQPQHF
TGTGCCAGCAGCTTGAGCAATCAGCCCCAGCATTTT
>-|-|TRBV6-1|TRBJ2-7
CASSEIVASNEQYF
TGTGCCAGCAGTGAAATCGTAGCGAGCAACGAGCAGTACTTC
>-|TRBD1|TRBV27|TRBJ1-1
CASRDRVGAFF
TGTGCCAGCAGAGACAGGGTTGGGGCTTTCTTT
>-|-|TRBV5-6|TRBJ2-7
CASSFLNPTHIFSSYEQYF
TGTGCCAGCAGCTTTCTCAATCCCACACACATATTCAGCTCCTACGAGCAGTACTTC
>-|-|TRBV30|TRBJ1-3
CAWEGGNTIYF
TGTGCCTGGGAGGGGGGAAACACCATATATTTT
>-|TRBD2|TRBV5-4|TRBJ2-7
CASSRGLAVYEQYF
TGTGCCAGCAGCCGAGGACTAGCGGTCTACGAGCAGTACTTC
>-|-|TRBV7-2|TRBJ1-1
CASSLLAGKTEAFF
TGTGCCAGCAGCTTATTAGCAGGGAAAACTGAAGCTTTCTTT
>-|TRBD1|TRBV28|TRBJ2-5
CASSTRDSQETQYF
TGTGCCAGCAGTACCCGGGACAGTCAAGAGACCCAGTACTTC
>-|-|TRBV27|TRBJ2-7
CASSLVGSSYEQYF
TGTGCCAGCAGTTTGGTGGGTAGCTCCTACGAGCAGTACTTC
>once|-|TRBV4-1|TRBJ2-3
CASSQESDTQYF
TGCGCCAGCAGCCAAGAATCAGATACGCAGTATTTT
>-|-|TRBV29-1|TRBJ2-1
CSVDAAEPNEQFF
TGCAGCGTTGACGCGGCGGAACCCAATGAGCAGTTCTTC
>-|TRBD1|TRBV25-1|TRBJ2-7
CASEGGGLYEQYF
TGTGCCAGTGAAGGGGGCGGCCTCTACGAGCAGTACTTC
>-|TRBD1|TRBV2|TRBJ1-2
CATNSGTGGSYGYTF
TGTGCCACTAATAGTGGGACAGGGGGCAGCTATGGCTACACCTTC
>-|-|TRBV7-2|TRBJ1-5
CASSAGPIIQPQHF
TGTGCCAGCAGCGCCGGGCCCATTATTCAGCCCCAGCATTTT
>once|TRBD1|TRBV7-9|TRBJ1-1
CASSLGDSSRNTEAFF
TGTGCCAGCAGCTTAGGGGACAGCTCAAGGAACACTGAAGCTTTCTTT
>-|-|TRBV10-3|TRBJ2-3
CAISEYGRNTDTQYF
TGTGCCATCAGTGAGTACGGTCGTAACACAGATACGCAGTATTTT
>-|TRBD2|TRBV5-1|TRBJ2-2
CASSSGLAGPSNTGELFF
TGCGCCAGCAGCTCTGGACTAGCGGGGCCCTCGAACACCGGGGAGCTGTTTTTT
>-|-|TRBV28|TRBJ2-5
CASSPYGGSPETQYF
TGTGCCAGCAGTCCCTATGGAGGGTCTCCAGAGACCCAGTACTTC
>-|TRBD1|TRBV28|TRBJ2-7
CASRGTASLYEQYF
TGTGCCAGCAGGGGGACAGCTTCTCTCTACGAGCAGTACTTC